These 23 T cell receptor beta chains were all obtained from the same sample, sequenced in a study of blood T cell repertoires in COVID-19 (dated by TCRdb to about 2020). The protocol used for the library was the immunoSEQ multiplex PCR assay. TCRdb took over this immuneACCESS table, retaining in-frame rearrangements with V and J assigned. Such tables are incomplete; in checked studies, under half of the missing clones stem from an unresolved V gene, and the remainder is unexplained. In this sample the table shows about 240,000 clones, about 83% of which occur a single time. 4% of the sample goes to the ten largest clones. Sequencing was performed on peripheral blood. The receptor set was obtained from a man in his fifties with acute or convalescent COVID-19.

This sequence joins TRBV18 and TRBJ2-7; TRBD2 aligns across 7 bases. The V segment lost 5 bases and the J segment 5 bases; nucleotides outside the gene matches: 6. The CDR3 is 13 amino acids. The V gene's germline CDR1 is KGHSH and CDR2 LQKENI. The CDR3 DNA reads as TGTGCCAGCTCAGCGGGAGAATCGAACGAGCAGTACTTC. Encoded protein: CASSAGESNEQYF.

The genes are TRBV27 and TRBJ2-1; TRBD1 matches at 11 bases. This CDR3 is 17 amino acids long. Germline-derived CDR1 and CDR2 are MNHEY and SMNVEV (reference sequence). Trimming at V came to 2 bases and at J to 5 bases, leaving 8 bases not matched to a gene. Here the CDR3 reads CASSLRSGTGGNNEQFF. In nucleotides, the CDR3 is TGTGCCAGCAGTTTAAGATCCGGGACAGGGGGGAACAATGAGCAGTTCTTC.

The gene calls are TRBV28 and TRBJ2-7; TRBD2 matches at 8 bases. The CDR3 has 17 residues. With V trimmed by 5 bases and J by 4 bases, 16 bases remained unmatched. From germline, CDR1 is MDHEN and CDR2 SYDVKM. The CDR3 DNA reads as TGTGCCAGCAGTGCCCCTCACTCAGCGGGAGTGAAGTACGAGCAGTACTTC. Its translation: CASSAPHSAGVKYEQYF.

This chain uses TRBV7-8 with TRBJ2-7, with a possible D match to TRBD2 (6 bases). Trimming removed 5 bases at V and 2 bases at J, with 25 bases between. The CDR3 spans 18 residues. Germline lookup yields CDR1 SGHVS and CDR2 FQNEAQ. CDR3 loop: CASSQFSGESNPTYEQYF. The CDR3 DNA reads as TGTGCCAGCAGCCAGTTTAGCGGCGAATCGAACCCAACCTACGAGCAGTACTTC.

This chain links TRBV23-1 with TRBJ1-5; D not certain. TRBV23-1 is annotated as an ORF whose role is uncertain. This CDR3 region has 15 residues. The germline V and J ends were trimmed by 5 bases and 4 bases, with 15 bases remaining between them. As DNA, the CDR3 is TGCGCCAGCAGTTCAGGTCCGGCTCCTAATCAGCCCCAGCATTTT. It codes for CASSSGPAPNQPQHF.

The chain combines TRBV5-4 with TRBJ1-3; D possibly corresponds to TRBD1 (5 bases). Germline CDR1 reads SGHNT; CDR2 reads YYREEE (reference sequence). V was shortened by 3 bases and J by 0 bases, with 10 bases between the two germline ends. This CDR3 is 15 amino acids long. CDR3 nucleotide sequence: TGTGCCAGCAGCTCCGACAGTCTCTCTGGAAACACCATATATTTT. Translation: CASSSDSLSGNTIYF.

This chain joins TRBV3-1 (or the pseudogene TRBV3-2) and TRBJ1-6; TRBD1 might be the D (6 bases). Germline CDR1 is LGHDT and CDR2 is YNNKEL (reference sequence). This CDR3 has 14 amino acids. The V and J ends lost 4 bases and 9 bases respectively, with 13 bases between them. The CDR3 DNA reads TGTGCCAGCAGCCGTTCGGACAGACGTTCACCCCTCCACTTT. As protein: CASSRSDRRSPLHF.

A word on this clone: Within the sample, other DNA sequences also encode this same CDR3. The CDR3 region has the DNA TGCAGTGCTAGTACTAGCGGCCAAGAGACCCAGTACTTC. It translates to CSASTSGQETQYF. The chain carries TRBV20-1 and TRBJ2-5; 8 bases map to TRBD2. This CDR3 region has 13 residues. CDR1 is DFQATT, CDR2 SNEGSKA, per germline (reference sequence). Losses at the gene ends were 3 bases for V and 1 base for J; bases not matched to a gene: 1.

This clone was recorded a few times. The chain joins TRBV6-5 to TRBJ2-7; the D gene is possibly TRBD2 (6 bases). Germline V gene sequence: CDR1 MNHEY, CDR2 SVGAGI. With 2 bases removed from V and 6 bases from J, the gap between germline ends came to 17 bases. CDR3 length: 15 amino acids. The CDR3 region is CASSYRSSAGLEQYF. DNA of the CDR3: TGTGCCAGCAGTTACCGGTCCTCAGCGGGCCTCGAGCAGTACTTC.

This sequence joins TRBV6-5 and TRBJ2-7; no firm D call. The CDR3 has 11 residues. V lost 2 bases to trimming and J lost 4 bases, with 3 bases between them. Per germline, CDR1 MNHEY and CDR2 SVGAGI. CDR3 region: CASSYLYEQYF. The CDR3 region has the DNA TGTGCCAGCAGTTACCTGTACGAGCAGTACTTC.

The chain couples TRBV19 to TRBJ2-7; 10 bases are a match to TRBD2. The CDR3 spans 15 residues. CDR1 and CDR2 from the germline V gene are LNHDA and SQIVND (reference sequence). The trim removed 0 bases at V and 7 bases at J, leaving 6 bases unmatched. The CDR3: CASSIDQAGGPEQYF. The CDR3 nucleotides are TGTGCCAGTAGTATAGATCAAGCGGGAGGGCCTGAGCAGTACTTC.

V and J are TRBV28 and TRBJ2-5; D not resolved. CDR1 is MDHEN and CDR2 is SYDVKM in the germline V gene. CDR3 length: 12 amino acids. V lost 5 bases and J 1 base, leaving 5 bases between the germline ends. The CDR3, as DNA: TGTGCCAGCAGTCCCGGCCAAGAGACCCAGTACTTC. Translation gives CASSPGQETQYF.

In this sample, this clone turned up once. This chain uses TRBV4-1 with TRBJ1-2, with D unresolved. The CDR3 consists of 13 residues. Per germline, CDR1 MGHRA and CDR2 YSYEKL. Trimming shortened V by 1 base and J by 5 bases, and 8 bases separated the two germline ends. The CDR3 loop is CASSQVAGYGYTF. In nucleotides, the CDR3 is TGCGCCAGCAGCCAAGTCGCGGGATATGGCTACACCTTC.

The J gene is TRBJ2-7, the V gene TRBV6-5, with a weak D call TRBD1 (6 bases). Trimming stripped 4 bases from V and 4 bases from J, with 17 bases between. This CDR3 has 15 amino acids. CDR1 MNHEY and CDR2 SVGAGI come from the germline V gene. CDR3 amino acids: CASSSPGTSLYEQYF. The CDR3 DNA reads TGTGCCAGCAGTTCGCCAGGGACATCCTTATACGAGCAGTACTTC.

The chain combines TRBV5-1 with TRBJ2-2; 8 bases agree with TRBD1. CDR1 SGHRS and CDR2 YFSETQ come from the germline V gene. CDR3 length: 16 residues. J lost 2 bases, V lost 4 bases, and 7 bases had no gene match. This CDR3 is CASSARDRRNTGELFF. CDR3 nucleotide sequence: TGCGCCAGCAGCGCCCGGGACAGGAGAAACACCGGGGAGCTGTTTTTT.

The CDR3: CASSSTYYNEQFF. The CDR3, as DNA: TGTGCCAGCAGTTCGACTTACTACAATGAGCAGTTCTTC. The V gene is TRBV5-4, the J gene TRBJ2-1; D unresolved. The ends were cut back, 5 bases at V and 3 bases at J, with 9 bases in the middle. Per the germline V gene, CDR1 is SGHNT and CDR2 is YYREEE (reference sequence). The CDR3 loop spans 13 amino acids.

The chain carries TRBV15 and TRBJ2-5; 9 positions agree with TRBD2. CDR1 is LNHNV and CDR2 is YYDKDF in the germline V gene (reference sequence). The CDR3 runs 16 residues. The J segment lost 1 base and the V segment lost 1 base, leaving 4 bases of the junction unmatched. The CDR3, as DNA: TGTGCCACCAGCAGAGCACTAGCGGGCCCCCAAGAGACCCAGTACTTC. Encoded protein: CATSRALAGPQETQYF.

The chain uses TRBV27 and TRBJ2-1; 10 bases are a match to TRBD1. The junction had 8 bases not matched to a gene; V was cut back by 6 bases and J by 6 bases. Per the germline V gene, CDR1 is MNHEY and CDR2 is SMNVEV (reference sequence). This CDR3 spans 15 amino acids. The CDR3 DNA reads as TGTGCCAGCAGACTGGGACAGGGGTCTTTCAATGAGCAGTTCTTC. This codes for CASRLGQGSFNEQFF.

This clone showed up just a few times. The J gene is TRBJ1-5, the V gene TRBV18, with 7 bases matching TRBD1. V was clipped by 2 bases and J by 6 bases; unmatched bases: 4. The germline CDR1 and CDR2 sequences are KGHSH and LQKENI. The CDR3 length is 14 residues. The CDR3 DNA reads TGTGCCAGCTCACCATCAGGGGGGCGTCAGCCCCAGCATTTT. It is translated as CASSPSGGRQPQHF. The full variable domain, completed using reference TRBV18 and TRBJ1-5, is NAGVMQNPRHLVRRRGQEARLRCSPMKGHSHVYWYRQLPEEGLKFMVYLQKENIIDESGMPKERFSAEFPKEGPSILRIQQVVRGDSAAYFCASSPSGGRQPQHFGDGTRLSIL.

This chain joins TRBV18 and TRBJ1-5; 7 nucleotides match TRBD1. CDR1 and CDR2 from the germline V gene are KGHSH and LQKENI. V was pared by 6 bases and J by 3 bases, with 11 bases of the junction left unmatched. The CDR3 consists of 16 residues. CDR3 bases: TGTGCCAGCTCCACGGGACAGTTGCACCTCAATCAGCCCCAGCATTTT. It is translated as CASSTGQLHLNQPQHF.

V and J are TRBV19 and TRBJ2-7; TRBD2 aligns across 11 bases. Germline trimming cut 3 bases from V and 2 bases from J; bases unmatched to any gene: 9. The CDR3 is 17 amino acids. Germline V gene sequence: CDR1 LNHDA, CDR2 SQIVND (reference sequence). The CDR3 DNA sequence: TGTGCCAGTAGTATCAGGATGGGACTAGCGGAGGCCTACGAGCAGTACTTC. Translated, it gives CASSIRMGLAEAYEQYF.

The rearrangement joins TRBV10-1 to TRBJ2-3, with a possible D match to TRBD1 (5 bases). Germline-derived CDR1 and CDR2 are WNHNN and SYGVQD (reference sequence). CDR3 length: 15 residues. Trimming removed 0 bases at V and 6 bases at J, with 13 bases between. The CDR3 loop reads CASSESQGARDTQYF. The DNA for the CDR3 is TGCGCCAGCAGTGAGTCGCAAGGGGCGCGGGATACGCAGTATTTT.

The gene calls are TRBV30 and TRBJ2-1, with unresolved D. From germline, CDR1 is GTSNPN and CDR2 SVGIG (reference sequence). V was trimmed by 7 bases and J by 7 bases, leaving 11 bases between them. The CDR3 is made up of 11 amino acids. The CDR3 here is CAYSEWNEQFF. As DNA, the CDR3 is TGTGCCTACAGTGAATGGAATGAGCAGTTCTTC.